This T cell receptor beta chain was obtained from a study of T-cell memory formation after mild COVID-19 (dated by TCRdb to the early 2020s). About the study as a whole: TCR sequence clusters from the two donors were largely donor specific. In two donors, T-cell clones that expanded and contracted after mild COVID-19 were followed by sequencing TCRalpha and TCRbeta repertoires longitudinally. The cohort comprised two young, previously healthy adult volunteers, one female and one male. Results and caveats for the whole study, not just this receptor: Clones contracting from day 15 to 85 had balanced CD4/CD8 phenotypes, while a second wave expanding from day 15 to 37 was biased towards CD4+. The study included only a couple of mild cases, and larger cohorts that include severe cases with pre-infection samples were judged to be necessary. Contracting CD4+ clones were found mainly in CM and EM memory subsets, while CD8+ clones were enriched in EMRA. Some responding clones were detected in pre-infection memory, suggesting pre-existing cross-reactive memory T cells joined the SARS-CoV-2 response. SARS-CoV-2 specificity of the second-wave clones peaking on day 37 was not confirmed.

Ficoll-Paque density gradient centrifugation was used to isolate PBMCs. The listed sequencing device is Illumina NovaSeq 6000. TCRalpha and TCRbeta cDNA libraries were built by 5'RACE with constant-segment primers, adding sample barcodes and unique molecular identifiers. Trizol reagent was used to extract RNA from every sample. Libraries were amplified in two PCR steps, with a second sample barcode and Illumina TruSeq adapters added in the second step. Sequencing of libraries was performed on an Illumina NovaSeq with 2 x 150 bp paired-end reads. In the source study's methods: Reads were demultiplexed and collapsed into UMI-guided consensus sequences with migec v1.2.7. Using mixcr v2.1.11, UMI consensuses were aligned to TRA and TRB V and J templates and then assembled into clonotypes. A clonotype was counted as expanded or contracted only if both edgeR and NoisET called the change significant, with noise models trained on biological replicates. For edgeR calls, the cutoffs were a false discovery rate-adjusted p below 0.01 and a log2 fold-change threshold of 1. PCA with hierarchical clustering of max-normalized trajectories of the 1000 most abundant clonotypes was used as exploratory dynamics analysis. Separately sequenced CD4+ and CD8+ repertoires were used to assign the CD4 or CD8 phenotype of responding clones. TCRdb trimmed the raw reads at Q25, called clones with MiXCR and kept productive beta chains. Rows are unified per CDR3 protein, each entry keeping the most common DNA and genes. TCRdb, not the authors, supplied the V and J calls. The sample includes 300,000 to 400,000 distinct CDR3 sequences, with under 25% observed a single time. The ten largest clones take up roughly an eighth of the sample.

Trimming removed 3 bases from V and 6 bases from J, leaving 15 bases between the germline ends. Via the germline V gene (reference sequence), CDR1 is SGHAT and CDR2 FQDESV. Including cysteine and phenylalanine, the CDR3 has 15 amino acids. Only CDR3 DNA is held: 45 bases, read in frame from base 1. Only one count was recorded for this clonotype. The antigen this receptor binds is unknown. No much larger clone is present one base from it, and per-base qualities are unavailable. Evidence from one read is weak. Specimen: PBMCs or a T cell subset sorted from them (not recorded which). In this chain, TRBV11-1 is recombined with TRBJ2-1; TRBD2 is a weak D gene call, 5 bases matching. The TCR sequence derives from an adult woman who had mild COVID-19 (a few samples of this study predate the infection). The sample titles of this study are shuffled in the database, so cell type and time point are left out; the donor was told from shared clones. In nucleotide form, the sequence is TGTGCCAGCAGCTTCGCAGTCGAGGGCTTCAATGAGCAGTTCTTC. The translation is CASSFAVEGFNEQFF.